This is a list of T cell receptor beta chains from one sample in a study of OX40 agonist ivuxolimab in advanced cancers. The method was immunoSEQ multiplex PCR; TCRdb's version includes in-frame clones alone and lacks a portion of them. Here the sample spans around 100,000 clones, 89% being singletons. This specimen was CD4+ or CD8+ T cells sorted from blood, taken in a trial of the OX40 agonist ivuxolimab. These receptors came from an adult with an advanced solid tumor such as melanoma, head and neck, liver or kidney cancer. Each CDR3 is given with its conserved first and last residue. A D gene is named only where the DNA matches it firmly. Some rows have no size entry. The others give once, few or many, or a class for an expanded clone.

J gene: TRBJ1-5; V gene: TRBV15; clone size: .; D gene: .; CDR3 DNA: TGTGCCACCAGCAGAGGTAGTTGGCAGCCCCAGCATTTT; CDR3 protein: CATSRGSWQPQHF
J gene: TRBJ2-2; V gene: TRBV27; clone size: .; D gene: .; CDR3 DNA: TGTGCCAGCAGTTTGGACGGGAGGAACACCGGGGAGCTGTTTTTT; CDR3 protein: CASSLDGRNTGELFF
J gene: TRBJ2-3; V gene: TRBV28; clone size: .; D gene: TRBD2; CDR3 DNA: TGTGCCAGCAGTTGGGCCCTTTGGACTAGCCGTTCCAGGGATACGCAGTATTTT; CDR3 protein: CASSWALWTSRSRDTQYF
J gene: TRBJ2-1; V gene: TRBV2; clone size: .; D gene: TRBD2; CDR3 DNA: TGTGCCAGCAGCCGCGGGAGGACGTCCTACAATGAGCAGTTCTTC; CDR3 protein: CASSRGRTSYNEQFF
J gene: TRBJ2-7; V gene: TRBV7-3; clone size: .; D gene: .; CDR3 DNA: TGTGCCAGCAGCTTATCCCGGGTCCCCGAGCAGTACTTC; CDR3 protein: CASSLSRVPEQYF
J gene: TRBJ2-7; V gene: TRBV28; clone size: .; D gene: .; CDR3 DNA: TGTGCCAGCAGTTACCGACAGTTCTACGAGCAGTACTTC; CDR3 protein: CASSYRQFYEQYF
J gene: TRBJ2-7; V gene: TRBV5-1; clone size: .; D gene: .; CDR3 DNA: TGCGCCAGCAGCTTGGGACCGACGGGGACCTACGAGCAGTACTTC; CDR3 protein: CASSLGPTGTYEQYF
J gene: TRBJ2-1; V gene: TRBV7-6; clone size: .; D gene: TRBD2; CDR3 DNA: TGTGCCAGCAGCTTAGCGGCAGCGGGAGGGGGCAATGAGCAGTTCTTC; CDR3 protein: CASSLAAAGGGNEQFF
J gene: TRBJ2-3; V gene: TRBV9; clone size: .; D gene: TRBD2; CDR3 DNA: TGTGCCAGCAGCGGGTCCCAGACTAGCGGGCGACGCACAGATACGCAGTATTTT; CDR3 protein: CASSGSQTSGRRTDTQYF
J gene: TRBJ2-5; V gene: TRBV10-1; clone size: once; D gene: .; CDR3 DNA: TGCGCCAGCAGTGAGAACAGGGTCGGCGAGACCCAGTACTTC; CDR3 protein: CASSENRVGETQYF
J gene: TRBJ2-7; V gene: TRBV27; clone size: .; D gene: TRBD1; CDR3 DNA: TGTGCCAGCAGTTTTGGACAGGGGGCGGGGGTTCCCTACGAGCAGTACTTC; CDR3 protein: CASSFGQGAGVPYEQYF
J gene: TRBJ2-6; V gene: TRBV7-9; clone size: .; D gene: .; CDR3 DNA: TGTGCCAGCAGCCCAGCCAACGTCCTGACTTTC; CDR3 protein: CASSPANVLTF
J gene: TRBJ2-7; V gene: TRBV27; clone size: .; D gene: .; CDR3 DNA: TGTGCCAGCAGTCCCTCTAGTTCCCCGGGGCCCTACGAGCAGTACTTC; CDR3 protein: CASSPSSSPGPYEQYF
J gene: TRBJ2-1; V gene: TRBV6-4; clone size: .; D gene: TRBD1; CDR3 DNA: TGTGCCAGCAGTGACACGGACAGGGACGTTGAGCAGTTCTTC; CDR3 protein: CASSDTDRDVEQFF
J gene: TRBJ2-7; V gene: TRBV30; clone size: .; D gene: .; CDR3 DNA: TGTGCCTGGAGTCTTATTACGTCCGAGCAGTACTTC; CDR3 protein: CAWSLITSEQYF
J gene: TRBJ1-1; V gene: TRBV12-2; clone size: .; D gene: .; CDR3 DNA: TGTGCAAGTAAGGGCGTGAACACTGAAGCTTTCTTT; CDR3 protein: CASKGVNTEAFF
J gene: TRBJ2-5; V gene: TRBV6-1; clone size: .; D gene: TRBD2; CDR3 DNA: TGTGCCAGCAGTGTCAGCGGGGGACGGGAGACCCAGTACTTC; CDR3 protein: CASSVSGGRETQYF
J gene: TRBJ2-1; V gene: TRBV9; clone size: once; D gene: TRBD2; CDR3 DNA: TGTGCCAGCAGCTCCCGTACTAGCGGGGGAGACCTCGGCTCCTACAATGAGCAGTTCTTC; CDR3 protein: CASSSRTSGGDLGSYNEQFF
J gene: TRBJ2-7; V gene: TRBV10-3; clone size: .; D gene: .; CDR3 DNA: TGTGCCATCAGTGAGTCCGACCCGAGTTTGCAGTACTTC; CDR3 protein: CAISESDPSLQYF
J gene: TRBJ2-7; V gene: TRBV28; clone size: once; D gene: TRBD2; CDR3 DNA: TGTGCCAGCAGTTTACCTCTAAGGGAGCGGGATCGATACGAGCAGTACTTC; CDR3 protein: CASSLPLRERDRYEQYF
J gene: TRBJ1-3; V gene: TRBV4-2; clone size: .; D gene: .; CDR3 DNA: TGTGCCAGCAGCCAAGAGTCGGCGGGACGCTCTGGAAACACCATATATTTT; CDR3 protein: CASSQESAGRSGNTIYF
J gene: TRBJ1-2; V gene: TRBV27; clone size: .; D gene: .; CDR3 DNA: TGTGCCAGCAGTTTAGAGGGGTTGAGGGGCTACACCTTC; CDR3 protein: CASSLEGLRGYTF
J gene: TRBJ2-7; V gene: TRBV5-1; clone size: once; D gene: .; CDR3 DNA: TGCGCCAGCAGCTTGGAATGGGGGGCCGGCTACGAGCAGTACTTC; CDR3 protein: CASSLEWGAGYEQYF
J gene: TRBJ2-7; V gene: TRBV15; clone size: .; D gene: .; CDR3 DNA: TGTGCCACCAGCAGGGATGGGGTGGCCTACGAGCAGTACTTC; CDR3 protein: CATSRDGVAYEQYF
J gene: TRBJ1-5; V gene: TRBV19; clone size: .; D gene: .; CDR3 DNA: TGTGCCAGTAGTATGAGCCTTAGCAATCAGCCCCAGCATTTT; CDR3 protein: CASSMSLSNQPQHF
J gene: TRBJ1-2; V gene: TRBV19; clone size: .; D gene: .; CDR3 DNA: TGTGCCAGTAGTATAGGTGGCGGAGTAGGCTACACCTTC; CDR3 protein: CASSIGGGVGYTF
J gene: TRBJ1-6; V gene: TRBV30; clone size: .; D gene: .; CDR3 DNA: TGTGCCTGGAGCCCCCAGGGATCGGTTTCCGGTAATTCACCCCTCCACTTT; CDR3 protein: CAWSPQGSVSGNSPLHF
J gene: TRBJ2-1; V gene: TRBV29-1; clone size: .; D gene: TRBD2; CDR3 DNA: TGCAGCGTTGAGGGACTAGCGGTTTACAATGAGCAGTTCTTC; CDR3 protein: CSVEGLAVYNEQFF
J gene: TRBJ2-1; V gene: TRBV5-1; clone size: few; D gene: TRBD2; CDR3 DNA: TGCGCCAGCAGCTTGGAGGCTAGCGGGAGCTACAATGAGCAGTTCTTC; CDR3 protein: CASSLEASGSYNEQFF
J gene: TRBJ1-1; V gene: TRBV5-1; clone size: .; D gene: .; CDR3 DNA: TGCGCCAGCAGCTTGGGTGCAGGGTTGAACACTGAAGCTTTCTTT; CDR3 protein: CASSLGAGLNTEAFF
J gene: TRBJ2-3; V gene: TRBV7-2; clone size: .; D gene: .; CDR3 DNA: TGTGCCAGCAGCTCCGGCCCGGGACGGGCCGCGGCAGATACGCAGTATTTT; CDR3 protein: CASSSGPGRAAADTQYF
J gene: TRBJ1-5; V gene: TRBV19; clone size: .; D gene: TRBD1; CDR3 DNA: TGTGCCAGTAGTAGGGACAGGGTGAACTATCAGCCCCAGCATTTT; CDR3 protein: CASSRDRVNYQPQHF
J gene: TRBJ2-5; V gene: TRBV27; clone size: .; D gene: .; CDR3 DNA: TGTGCCAGCAGTTTACGAGGGTGGGAGACCCAGTACTTC; CDR3 protein: CASSLRGWETQYF
J gene: TRBJ2-2; V gene: TRBV5-1; clone size: once; D gene: .; CDR3 DNA: TGCGCCAGCAAGTTCCGGCAGGGTGCCGGGGAGCTGTTTTTT; CDR3 protein: CASKFRQGAGELFF
J gene: TRBJ2-2; V gene: TRBV5-4; clone size: .; D gene: .; CDR3 DNA: TGTGCCAGCAGCTTGGAGGGGCCCAGGACCGGGGAGCTGTTTTTT; CDR3 protein: CASSLEGPRTGELFF
J gene: TRBJ1-6; V gene: TRBV19; clone size: once; D gene: TRBD1; CDR3 DNA: TGTGCCAGTAGCGACAGGGGGCGAACGGATTCACCCCTCCACTTT; CDR3 protein: CASSDRGRTDSPLHF
J gene: TRBJ2-1; V gene: TRBV6-5; clone size: .; D gene: .; CDR3 DNA: TGTGCCAGCAGTTCTCCGGGACAAACTAATGAGCAGTTCTTC; CDR3 protein: CASSSPGQTNEQFF
J gene: TRBJ1-1; V gene: TRBV27; clone size: .; D gene: .; CDR3 DNA: TGTGCCAGCAGCCGACAGGTGAACACTGAAGCTTTCTTT; CDR3 protein: CASSRQVNTEAFF
J gene: TRBJ1-2; V gene: TRBV27; clone size: .; D gene: .; CDR3 DNA: TGTGCCAGCAGGATGGGGGGGGGTGGCTACACCTTC; CDR3 protein: CASRMGGGGYTF
J gene: TRBJ1-2; V gene: TRBV19; clone size: .; D gene: .; CDR3 DNA: TGTGCCAGTAGTATTGGAAAGGTTGGCTACACCTTC; CDR3 protein: CASSIGKVGYTF